This entry describes one T cell receptor (beta chain). This record comes from a study of control samples from healthy donors and cancer patients. This CDR3 spans 13 amino acids. The V and J ends lost 0 bases and 8 bases respectively, with 10 bases between them. Germline CDR1 is LGHDT and CDR2 is YNNKEL (reference sequence). Sequenced by immunoSEQ multiplex PCR; TCRdb stores in-frame clones only, minus some. The sample carries over 150,000 clones, about nine tenths recorded once. The rearrangement uses TRBV3-1 (or the pseudogene TRBV3-2) and TRBJ1-2; D is perhaps TRBD1 (5 bases). Sequencing was done on a sample of blood. The sequence was collected from a woman in her thirties or forties in good health. The CDR3: CASSQDIQGGYTF. The CDR3 DNA follows: TGTGCCAGCAGCCAAGATATCCAGGGCGGCTACACCTTC.